The 9 T cell receptor beta chains in this list originate from one sample, sequenced in a study of blood T cell repertoires in COVID-19. The table came from immunoSEQ multiplex PCR; TCRdb's copy has only in-frame clones and leaves some out. The table lists about 90,000 clones, around nine tenths of them singletons. Material: peripheral blood. These receptors all come from a man between 45 and 60 years old with acute or convalescent COVID-19.

The rearrangement uses TRBV7-9 and TRBJ2-7, with 8 bases that match TRBD1. The CDR3 covers 14 residues. The V segment lost 5 bases and the J segment 4 bases; nucleotides outside the gene matches: 7. In germline, CDR1 is SEHNR, CDR2 FQNEAQ (reference sequence). The CDR3 coding sequence is TGTGCCAGCAGCCCCACAGGGGGGAAGTACGAGCAGTACTTC. It translates to CASSPTGGKYEQYF.

V is TRBV27 and J is TRBJ2-3; TRBD2 aligns across 7 bases. CDR3 length: 16 residues. The V gene end was trimmed by 2 bases and the J gene end by 0 bases; junction bases not matched to a gene: 5. Germline CDR1 MNHEY, CDR2 SMNVEV (reference sequence). The CDR3, as DNA: TGTGCCAGCAGTTTAGTTGGAGCGGGAAGCACAGATACGCAGTATTTT. Translation: CASSLVGAGSTDTQYF.

Only one count was recorded for this clone. The J gene is TRBJ1-2, the V gene TRBV3-1 (or the pseudogene TRBV3-2), with 8 bases that match TRBD1. Germline CDR1 LGHDT, CDR2 YNNKEL (reference sequence). J lost 5 bases, V lost 3 bases, and 5 bases had no gene match. CDR3 length equals 14 residues. Written as DNA, the CDR3 is TGTGCCAGCAGCCACGGACAGGGACAGTATGGCTACACCTTC. It encodes CASSHGQGQYGYTF.

This rearrangement joins TRBV5-1 to TRBJ2-1; 9 bases line up with TRBD2. The trim removed 2 bases at V and 1 base at J, leaving 4 bases unmatched. The CDR3 has 16 amino acids. Germline V gene data show CDR1 as SGHRS and CDR2 as YFSETQ. CDR3 loop: CASSLAGGTSYNEQFF. CDR3 nucleotides: TGCGCCAGCAGCTTAGCGGGAGGAACTTCCTACAATGAGCAGTTCTTC. Full variable domain (outside the CDR3, taken from reference TRBV5-1 and TRBJ2-1): KAGVTQTPRYLIKTRGQQVTLSCSPISGHRSVSWYQQTPGQGLQFLFEYFSETQRNKGNFPGRFSGRQFSNSRSEMNVSTLELGDSALYLCASSLAGGTSYNEQFFGPGTRLTVL.

This clone was counted once. V usage is TRBV19 and J usage is TRBJ1-5; D perhaps matches TRBD1 (6 bases). Germline V gene sequence: CDR1 LNHDA, CDR2 SQIVND (reference sequence). The CDR3 spans 15 residues. V was shortened by 7 bases and J by 1 base, with 14 bases between the two germline ends. Here the CDR3 DNA reads TGTGCCAGTAAATGGGGAGGGGGAAGCAATCAGCCCCAGCATTTT. Translated, it gives CASKWGGGSNQPQHF. Filled out from reference TRBV19 and TRBJ1-5, the complete variable domain reads DGGITQSPKYLFRKEGQNVTLSCEQNLNHDAMYWYRQDPGQGLRLIYYSQIVNDFQKGDIAEGYSVSREKKESFPLTVTSAQKNPTAFYLCASKWGGGSNQPQHFGDGTRLSIL.

The CDR3 spells CASSFALLPRYGYTF. DNA for the CDR3: TGTGCCAGCAGTTTTGCACTTCTCCCCCGCTATGGCTACACCTTC. The V gene is TRBV27, the J gene TRBJ1-2; D is unclear. Germline values: CDR1 MNHEY, CDR2 SMNVEV (reference sequence). Trimming removed 3 bases from V and 4 bases from J, with 15 bases in between. The CDR3 is 15 amino acids.

The CDR3 reads CASRSRSPGGTGELFF. CDR3 sequence (DNA): TGTGCCAGCAGATCCCGCAGTCCCGGGGGCACCGGGGAGCTGTTTTTT. J is TRBJ2-2 and V is TRBV2; possibly TRBD2 for D (6 bases). Trimming took off 6 bases at V and 4 bases at J, with 18 bases between the two ends. CDR3 length: 16 residues. Germline lookup yields CDR1 SNHLY and CDR2 FYNNEI.

Only one count was recorded for this clone. The chain couples TRBV6-5 to TRBJ2-6; no firm D call. Germline V CDR1 and CDR2: MNHEY, SVGAGI. The CDR3 consists of 15 residues. V was clipped by 5 bases and J by 0 bases, with 8 bases between them. This CDR3 is CASSPKSSGANVLTF. CDR3 DNA sequence: TGTGCCAGCAGTCCCAAATCCTCTGGGGCCAACGTCCTGACTTTC.

This chain connects TRBV18 to TRBJ2-6; 16 nucleotides agree with TRBD2. The CDR3 contains 21 residues. Trimming removed 4 bases from V and 0 bases from J; junction bases left unmatched: 9. CDR1 and CDR2 from the germline V gene are KGHSH and LQKENI. The CDR3 spells CASSRSGTSGRALSGANVLTF. The CDR3 bases are TGTGCCAGCTCACGCTCCGGGACTAGCGGGAGGGCCCTCTCTGGGGCCAACGTCCTGACTTTC.